This T cell receptor beta chain was sequenced in a study of blood T cell repertoires in COVID-19. Background on the study: There were acute and convalescent COVID-19 samples, and they came from the United States, Italy and Spain. The cDNA or gDNA used as material had been derived from T cells, B-cell-depleted T cells, or PBMCs.

Per germline, CDR1 SGHTA and CDR2 FQGNSA. J gave up 4 bases and V 5 bases, and 6 bases lay outside the gene matches. This CDR3 has 14 residues. The protocol was immunoSEQ multiplex PCR, while the TCRdb copy is restricted to in-frame clones and leaves out a portion. The sample has around 230,000 clones, 70% to 85% seen once. The sequencing input was peripheral blood. This clonotype was obtained from a man aged 40-50 years who had recovered from COVID-19. V and J are TRBV7-2 and TRBJ1-2; 8 bases fit TRBD1. The CDR3 DNA is TGTGCCAGCAGCCCCACGGACAGGGTCTATGGCTACACCTTC. Translation gives CASSPTDRVYGYTF.